The sequence of this T cell receptor (beta chain) was determined in a study of a mutant IDH1 vaccine in newly diagnosed glioma. Across the study: Treated patients comprised approximately 62% males and around 38% females, mean age roughly 40 years. Most had both radiotherapy and temozolomide beforehand; others had only one.

Described time point: baseline, week 1 (first vaccination visit). Treatment specified: pre-vaccination baseline after standard-of-care therapy. Assay: immunoSEQ multiplex PCR; the TCRdb copy retains only in-frame clones and omits some. The sample gives about 38,000 clones, approximately 92% of which show up once; over 15% is in the top ten. The ends lost 5 bases at V and 2 bases at J; junction bases unmatched: 4. The CDR3 is 14 residues long. In germline, CDR1 is MGHDK, CDR2 SYGVNS. The sequences come from PBMCs, collected from a glioma patient treated with radiotherapy, temozolomide or both. The chain employs TRBV25-1 and TRBJ1-2, with 8 positions matching TRBD1. This clonotype originated in a man aged 18 to 29 with glioma. CDR3 region: CASSRWTGNYGYTF. CDR3 DNA: TGTGCCAGCAGTCGATGGACAGGGAACTATGGCTACACCTTC.